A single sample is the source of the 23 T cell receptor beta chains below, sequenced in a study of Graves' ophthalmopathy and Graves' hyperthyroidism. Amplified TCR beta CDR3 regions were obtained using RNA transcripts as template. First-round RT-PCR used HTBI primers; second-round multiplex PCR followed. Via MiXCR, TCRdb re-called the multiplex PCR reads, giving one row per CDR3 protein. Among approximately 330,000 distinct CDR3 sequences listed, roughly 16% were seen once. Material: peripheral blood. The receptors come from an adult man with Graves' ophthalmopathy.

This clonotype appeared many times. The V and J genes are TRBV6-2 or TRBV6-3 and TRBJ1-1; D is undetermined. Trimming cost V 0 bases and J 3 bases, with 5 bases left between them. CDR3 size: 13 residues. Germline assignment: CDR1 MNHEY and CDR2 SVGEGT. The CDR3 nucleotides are TGTGCCAGCAGTTACTCGAGTTACACTGAAGCTTTCTTT. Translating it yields CASSYSSYTEAFF.

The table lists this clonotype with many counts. The CDR3 sequence is CAISDTGVQETQYF. The CDR3 DNA is TGTGCCATCAGTGACACAGGGGTTCAAGAGACCCAGTACTTC. V gene TRBV10-3 combines with J gene TRBJ2-5, with 7 bases aligning to TRBD1. The CDR3 sequence is 14 residues long. Looked up from germline, CDR1 is ENHRY and CDR2 is SYGVKD. Trimming cost V 3 bases and J 2 bases; bases outside gene matches: 3.

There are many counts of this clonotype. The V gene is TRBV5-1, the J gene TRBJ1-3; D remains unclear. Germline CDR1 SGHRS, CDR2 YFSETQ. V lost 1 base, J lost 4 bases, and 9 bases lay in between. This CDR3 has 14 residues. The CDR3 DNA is TGCGCCAGCAGCTTGCACGAAGGGGGAAACACCATATATTTT. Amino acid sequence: CASSLHEGGNTIYF.

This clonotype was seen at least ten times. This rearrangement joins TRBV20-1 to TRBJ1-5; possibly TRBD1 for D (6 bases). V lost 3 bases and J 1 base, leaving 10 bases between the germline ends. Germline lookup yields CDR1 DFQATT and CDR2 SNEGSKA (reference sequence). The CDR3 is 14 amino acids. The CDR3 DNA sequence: TGCAGTGCTAGTACAGGGTCGAGCAATCAGCCCCAGCATTTT. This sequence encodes CSASTGSSNQPQHF.

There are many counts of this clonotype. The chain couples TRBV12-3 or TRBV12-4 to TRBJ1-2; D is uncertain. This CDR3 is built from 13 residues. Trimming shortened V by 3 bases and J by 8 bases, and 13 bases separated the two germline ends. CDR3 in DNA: TGTGCCAGCAGTTTTTCGGCCTCAACAGGCTACACCTTC. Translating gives CASSFSASTGYTF.

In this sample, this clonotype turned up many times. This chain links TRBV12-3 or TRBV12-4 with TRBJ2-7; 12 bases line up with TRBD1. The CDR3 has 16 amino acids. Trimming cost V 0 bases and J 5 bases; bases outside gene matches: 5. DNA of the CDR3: TGTGCCAGCAGTTTAGCCGCCGGGACAGGGGGCCACGAGCAGTACTTC. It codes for CASSLAAGTGGHEQYF.

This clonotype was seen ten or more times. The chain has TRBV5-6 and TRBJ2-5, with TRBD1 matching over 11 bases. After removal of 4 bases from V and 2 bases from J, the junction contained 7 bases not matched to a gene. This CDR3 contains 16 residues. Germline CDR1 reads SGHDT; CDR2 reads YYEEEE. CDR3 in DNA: TGTGCCAGCAGCCCGAGGACAGGGGGCTTACAAGAGACCCAGTACTTC. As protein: CASSPRTGGLQETQYF.

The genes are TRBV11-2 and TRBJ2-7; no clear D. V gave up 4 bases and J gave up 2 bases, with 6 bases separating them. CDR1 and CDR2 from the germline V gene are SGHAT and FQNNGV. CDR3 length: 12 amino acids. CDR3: CASSCTAYEQYF. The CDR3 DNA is TGTGCCAGCAGCTGTACAGCCTACGAGCAGTACTTC.

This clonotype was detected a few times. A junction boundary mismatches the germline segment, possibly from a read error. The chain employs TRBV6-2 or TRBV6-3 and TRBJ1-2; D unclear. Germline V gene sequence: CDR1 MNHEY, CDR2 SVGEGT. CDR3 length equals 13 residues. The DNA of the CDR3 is TGTGCCAGCCTAATGACCGGCGGCGGCGGCTACATCTTC. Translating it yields CASLMTGGGGYIF.

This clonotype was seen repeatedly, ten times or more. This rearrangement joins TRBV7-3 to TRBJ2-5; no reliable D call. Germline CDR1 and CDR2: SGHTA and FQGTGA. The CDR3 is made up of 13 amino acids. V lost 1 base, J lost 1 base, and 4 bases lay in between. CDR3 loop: CASSLNTQETQYF. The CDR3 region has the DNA TGTGCCAGCAGCTTAAACACCCAAGAGACCCAGTACTTC.

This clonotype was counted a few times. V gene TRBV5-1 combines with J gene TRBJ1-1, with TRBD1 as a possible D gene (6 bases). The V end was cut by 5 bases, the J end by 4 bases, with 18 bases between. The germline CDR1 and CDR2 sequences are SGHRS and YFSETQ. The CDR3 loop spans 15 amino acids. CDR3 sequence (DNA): TGCGCCAGCAGTTACCAGGACAGTCTGGGCACTGAAGCTTTCTTT. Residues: CASSYQDSLGTEAFF.

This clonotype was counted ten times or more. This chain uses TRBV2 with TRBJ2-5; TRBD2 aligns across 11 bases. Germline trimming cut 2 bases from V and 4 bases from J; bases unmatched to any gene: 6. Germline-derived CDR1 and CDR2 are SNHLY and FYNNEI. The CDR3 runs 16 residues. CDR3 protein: CASSEMRLAGGETQYF. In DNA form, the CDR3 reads TGTGCCAGCAGTGAAATGCGGCTAGCGGGAGGAGAGACCCAGTACTTC.

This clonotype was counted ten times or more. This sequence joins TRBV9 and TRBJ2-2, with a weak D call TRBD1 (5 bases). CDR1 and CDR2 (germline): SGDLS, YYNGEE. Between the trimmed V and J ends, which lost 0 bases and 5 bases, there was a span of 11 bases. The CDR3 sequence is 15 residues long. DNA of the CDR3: TGTGCCAGCAGCGTAGCTCTCCAGGGTACCGGGGAGCTGTTTTTT. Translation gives CASSVALQGTGELFF.

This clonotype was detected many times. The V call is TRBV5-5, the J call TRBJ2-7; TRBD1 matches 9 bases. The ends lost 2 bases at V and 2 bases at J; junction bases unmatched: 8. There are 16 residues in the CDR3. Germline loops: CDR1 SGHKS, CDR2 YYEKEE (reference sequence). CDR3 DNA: TGTGCCAGCAGCTTAGGCCCCGGGACAGGGACCTACGAGCAGTACTTC. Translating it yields CASSLGPGTGTYEQYF.

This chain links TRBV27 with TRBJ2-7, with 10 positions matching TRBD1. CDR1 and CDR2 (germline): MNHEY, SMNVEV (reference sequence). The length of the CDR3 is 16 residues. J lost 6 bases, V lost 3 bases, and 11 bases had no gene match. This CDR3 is CASSFLRGQGTSEQYF. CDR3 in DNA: TGTGCCAGCAGTTTCCTAAGGGGACAGGGGACGTCCGAGCAGTACTTC.

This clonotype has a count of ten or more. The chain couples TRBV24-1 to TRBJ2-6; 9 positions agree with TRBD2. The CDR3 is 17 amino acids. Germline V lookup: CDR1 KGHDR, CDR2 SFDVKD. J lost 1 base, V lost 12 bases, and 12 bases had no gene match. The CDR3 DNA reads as TGTGCCTCGAGCCTTAGCGGGAGTGGTTCTGGGGCCAACGTCCTGACTTTC. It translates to CASSLSGSGSGANVLTF.

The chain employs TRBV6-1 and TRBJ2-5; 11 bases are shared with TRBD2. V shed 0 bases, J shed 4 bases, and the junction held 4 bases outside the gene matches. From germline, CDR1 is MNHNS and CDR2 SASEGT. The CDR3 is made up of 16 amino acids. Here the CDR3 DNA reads TGTGCCAGCAGTGAAGCGGGACTAGCGGATAGAGAGACCCAGTACTTC. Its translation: CASSEAGLADRETQYF.

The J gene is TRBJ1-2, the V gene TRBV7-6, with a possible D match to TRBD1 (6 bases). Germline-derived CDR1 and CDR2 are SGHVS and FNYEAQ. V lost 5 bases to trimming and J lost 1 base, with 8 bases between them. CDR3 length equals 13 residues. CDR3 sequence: CASSDRINYGYTF. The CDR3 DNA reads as TGTGCCAGCAGCGACAGGATTAACTATGGCTACACCTTC.

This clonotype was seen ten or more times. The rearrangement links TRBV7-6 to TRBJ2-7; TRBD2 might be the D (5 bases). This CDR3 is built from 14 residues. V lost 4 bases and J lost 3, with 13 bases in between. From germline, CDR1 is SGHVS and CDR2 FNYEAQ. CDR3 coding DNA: TGTGCCAGCAGCTCCAGTCGGGGTTACTACGAGCAGTACTTC. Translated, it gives CASSSSRGYYEQYF.

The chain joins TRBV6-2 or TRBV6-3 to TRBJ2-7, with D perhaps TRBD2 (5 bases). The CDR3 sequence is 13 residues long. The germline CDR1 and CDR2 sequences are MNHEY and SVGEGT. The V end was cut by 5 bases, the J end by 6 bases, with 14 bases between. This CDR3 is CASSRDTAGEQYF. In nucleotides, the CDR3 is TGTGCCAGCAGTCGAGACACGGCGGGCGAGCAGTACTTC.

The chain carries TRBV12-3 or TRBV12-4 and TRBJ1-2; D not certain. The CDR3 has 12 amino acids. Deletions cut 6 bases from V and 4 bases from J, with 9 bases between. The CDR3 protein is CASRIGSYGYTF. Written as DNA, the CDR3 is TGTGCCAGCAGGATAGGGTCCTATGGCTACACCTTC.

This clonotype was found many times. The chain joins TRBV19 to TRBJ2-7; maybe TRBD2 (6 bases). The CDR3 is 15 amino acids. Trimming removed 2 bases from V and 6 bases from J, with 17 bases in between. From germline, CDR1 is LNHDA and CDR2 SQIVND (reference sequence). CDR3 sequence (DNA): TGTGCCAGTAGTATAAATGGGGGACTTGGCGGCGAGCAGTACTTC. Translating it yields CASSINGGLGGEQYF. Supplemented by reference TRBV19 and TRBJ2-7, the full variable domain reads DGGITQSPKYLFRKEGQNVTLSCEQNLNHDAMYWYRQDPGQGLRLIYYSQIVNDFQKGDIAEGYSVSREKKESFPLTVTSAQKNPTAFYLCASSINGGLGGEQYFGPGTRLTVT.

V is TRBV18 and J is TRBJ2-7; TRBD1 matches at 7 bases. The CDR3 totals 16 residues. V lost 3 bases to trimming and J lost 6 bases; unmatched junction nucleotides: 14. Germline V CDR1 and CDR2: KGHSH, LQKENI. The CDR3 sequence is CASSPIPTGTSSEQYF. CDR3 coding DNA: TGTGCCAGCTCACCTATACCGACAGGGACGAGCTCCGAGCAGTACTTC.